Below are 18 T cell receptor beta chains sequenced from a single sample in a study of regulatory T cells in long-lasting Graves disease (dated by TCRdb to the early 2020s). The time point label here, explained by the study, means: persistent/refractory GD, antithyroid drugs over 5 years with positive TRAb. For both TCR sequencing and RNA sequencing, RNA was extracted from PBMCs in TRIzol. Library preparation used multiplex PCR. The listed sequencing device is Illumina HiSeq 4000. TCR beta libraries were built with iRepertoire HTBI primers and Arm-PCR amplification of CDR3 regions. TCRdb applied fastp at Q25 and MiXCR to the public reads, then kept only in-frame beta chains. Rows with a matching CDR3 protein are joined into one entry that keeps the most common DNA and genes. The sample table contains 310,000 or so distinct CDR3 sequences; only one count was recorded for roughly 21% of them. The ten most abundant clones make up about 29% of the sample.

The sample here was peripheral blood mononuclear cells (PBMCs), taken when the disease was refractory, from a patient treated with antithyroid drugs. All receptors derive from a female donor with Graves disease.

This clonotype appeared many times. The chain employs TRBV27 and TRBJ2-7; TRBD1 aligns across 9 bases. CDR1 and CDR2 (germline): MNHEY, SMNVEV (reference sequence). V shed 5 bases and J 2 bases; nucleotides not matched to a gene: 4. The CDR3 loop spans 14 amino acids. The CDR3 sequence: CASSPTGGPYEQYF. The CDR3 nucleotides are TGTGCCAGCAGTCCGACAGGGGGACCCTACGAGCAGTACTTC.

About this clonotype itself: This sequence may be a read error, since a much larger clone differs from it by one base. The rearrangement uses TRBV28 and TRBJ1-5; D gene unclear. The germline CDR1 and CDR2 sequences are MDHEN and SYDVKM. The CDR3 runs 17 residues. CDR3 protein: CASNLLIASSYNQPQHF. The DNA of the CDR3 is TGTGCCAGCAATTTATTAATCGCTTCCAGCTACAATCAGCCCCAGCATTTT.

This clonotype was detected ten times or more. DNA for the CDR3: TGTGCCACCAGCATTCAGTATCAGCCCCAGCATTTT. This sequence encodes CATSIQYQPQHF. The chain uses TRBV15 and TRBJ1-5; D remains unclear. V was cut by 4 bases and J by 5 bases, with 6 bases left in between. The CDR3 is made up of 12 amino acids. Looked up from germline, CDR1 is LNHNV and CDR2 is YYDKDF (reference sequence).

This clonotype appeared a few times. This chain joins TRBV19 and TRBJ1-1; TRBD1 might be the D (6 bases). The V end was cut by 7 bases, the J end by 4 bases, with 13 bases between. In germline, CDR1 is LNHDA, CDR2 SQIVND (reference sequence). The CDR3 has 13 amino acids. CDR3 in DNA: TGTGCCAGTACCAACAGGGAAGGCACTGAAGCTTTCTTT. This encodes CASTNREGTEAFF. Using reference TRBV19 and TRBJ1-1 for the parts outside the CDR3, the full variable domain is DGGITQSPKYLFRKEGQNVTLSCEQNLNHDAMYWYRQDPGQGLRLIYYSQIVNDFQKGDIAEGYSVSREKKESFPLTVTSAQKNPTAFYLCASTNREGTEAFFGQGTRLTVV.

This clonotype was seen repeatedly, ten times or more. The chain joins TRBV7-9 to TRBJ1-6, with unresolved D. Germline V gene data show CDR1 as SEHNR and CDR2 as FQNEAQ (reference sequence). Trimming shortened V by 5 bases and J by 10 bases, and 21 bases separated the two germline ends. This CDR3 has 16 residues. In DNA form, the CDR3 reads TGTGCCAGCAGCCCTAAGGGTGCCCCGGCAGCCTCACCCCTCCACTTT. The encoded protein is CASSPKGAPAASPLHF.

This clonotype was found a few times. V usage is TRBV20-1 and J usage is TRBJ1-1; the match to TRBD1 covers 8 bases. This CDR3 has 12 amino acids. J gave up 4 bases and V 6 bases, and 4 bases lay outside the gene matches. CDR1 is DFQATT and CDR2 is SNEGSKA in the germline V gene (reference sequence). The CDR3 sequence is CSAPDRGTEAFF. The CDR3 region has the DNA TGCAGTGCCCCCGACAGGGGCACTGAAGCTTTCTTT.

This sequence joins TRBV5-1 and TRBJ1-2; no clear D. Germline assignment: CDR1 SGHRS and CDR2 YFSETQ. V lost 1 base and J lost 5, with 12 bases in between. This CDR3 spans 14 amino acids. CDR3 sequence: CASSLTSLGYGYTF. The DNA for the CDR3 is TGCGCCAGCAGCTTGACAAGTTTAGGTTATGGCTACACCTTC.

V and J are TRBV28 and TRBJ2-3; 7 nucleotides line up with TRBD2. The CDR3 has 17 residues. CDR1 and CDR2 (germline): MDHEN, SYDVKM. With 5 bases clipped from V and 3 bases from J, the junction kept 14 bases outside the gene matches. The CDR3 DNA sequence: TGTGCCAGCAGTCCCCACGGTTTGACTAGCAGAACAGATACGCAGTATTTT. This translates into CASSPHGLTSRTDTQYF.

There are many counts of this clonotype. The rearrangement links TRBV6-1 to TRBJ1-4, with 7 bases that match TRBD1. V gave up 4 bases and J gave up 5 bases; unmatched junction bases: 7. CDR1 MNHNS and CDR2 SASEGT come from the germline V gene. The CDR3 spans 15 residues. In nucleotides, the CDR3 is TGTGCCAGCAGTGCAAGTAGGACAGGCAATGAAAAACTGTTTTTT. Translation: CASSASRTGNEKLFF.

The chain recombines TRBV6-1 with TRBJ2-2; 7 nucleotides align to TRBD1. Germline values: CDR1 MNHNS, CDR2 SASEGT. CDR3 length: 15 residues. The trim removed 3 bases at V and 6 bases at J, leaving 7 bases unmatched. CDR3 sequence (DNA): TGTGCCAGCAGTGACCTCGACAGGGTGGCCGGGGAGCTGTTTTTT. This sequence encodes CASSDLDRVAGELFF.

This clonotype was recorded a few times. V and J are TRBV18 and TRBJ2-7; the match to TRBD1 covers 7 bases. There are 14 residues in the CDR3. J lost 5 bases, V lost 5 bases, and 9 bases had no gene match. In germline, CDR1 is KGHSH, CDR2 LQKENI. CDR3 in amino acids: CASSSQRDSHEQYF. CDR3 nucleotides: TGTGCCAGCTCATCACAAAGGGACAGCCACGAGCAGTACTTC.

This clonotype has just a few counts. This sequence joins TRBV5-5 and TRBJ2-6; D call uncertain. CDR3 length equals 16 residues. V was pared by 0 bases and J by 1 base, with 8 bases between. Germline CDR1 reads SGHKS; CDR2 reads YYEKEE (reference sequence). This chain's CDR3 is CASSLDGSSGANVLTF. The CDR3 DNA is TGTGCCAGCAGCTTGGACGGCAGTTCTGGGGCCAACGTCCTGACTTTC.

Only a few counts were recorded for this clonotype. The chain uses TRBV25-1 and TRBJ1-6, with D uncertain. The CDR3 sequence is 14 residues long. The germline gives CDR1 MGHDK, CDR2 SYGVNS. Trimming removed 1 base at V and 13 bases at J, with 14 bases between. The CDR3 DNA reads TGTGCCAGCAGTGAATTGTCCCGTTCCGGTCCCCTCCACTTT. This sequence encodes CASSELSRSGPLHF. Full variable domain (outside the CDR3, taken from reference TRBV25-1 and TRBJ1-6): EADIYQTPRYLVIGTGKKITLECSQTMGHDKMYWYQQDPGMELHLIHYSYGVNSTEKGDLSSESTVSRIRTEHFPLTLESARPSHTSQYLCASSELSRSGPLHFGNGTRLTVT.

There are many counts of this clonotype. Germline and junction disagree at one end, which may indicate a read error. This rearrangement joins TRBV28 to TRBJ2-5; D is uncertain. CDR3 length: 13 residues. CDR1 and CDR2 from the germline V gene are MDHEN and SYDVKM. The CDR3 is CASSLSASRAFHF. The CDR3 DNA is TGTGCCAGCAGTTTATCCGCCTCCCGGGCCTTTCACTTC.

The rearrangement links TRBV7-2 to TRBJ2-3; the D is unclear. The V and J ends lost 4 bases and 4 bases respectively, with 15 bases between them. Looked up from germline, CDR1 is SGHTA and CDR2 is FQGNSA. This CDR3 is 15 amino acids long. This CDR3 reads CASSWKVGWSDTQYF. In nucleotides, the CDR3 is TGTGCCAGCAGCTGGAAGGTTGGGTGGTCAGATACGCAGTATTTT.

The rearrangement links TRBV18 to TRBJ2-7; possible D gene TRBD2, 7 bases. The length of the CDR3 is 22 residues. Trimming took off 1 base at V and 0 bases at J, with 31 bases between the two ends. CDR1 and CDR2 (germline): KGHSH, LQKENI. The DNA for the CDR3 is TGTGCCAGCTCACCACGGGAGGGTCGGGGGGCAGAGAGCGCAGAACCCTCCTACGAGCAGTACTTC. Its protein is CASSPREGRGAESAEPSYEQYF.

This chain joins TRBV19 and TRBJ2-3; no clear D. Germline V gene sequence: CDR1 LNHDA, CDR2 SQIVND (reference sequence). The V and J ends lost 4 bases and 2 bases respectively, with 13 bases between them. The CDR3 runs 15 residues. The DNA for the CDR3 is TGTGCCAGTAGTACCTCCCCCGGGCTCACAGATACGCAGTATTTT. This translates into CASSTSPGLTDTQYF.

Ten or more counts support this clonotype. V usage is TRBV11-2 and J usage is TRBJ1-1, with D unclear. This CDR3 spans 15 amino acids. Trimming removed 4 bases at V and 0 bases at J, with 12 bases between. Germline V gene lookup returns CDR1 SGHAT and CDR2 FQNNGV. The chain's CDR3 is CASSWERQMNTEAFF. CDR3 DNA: TGTGCCAGCAGCTGGGAGCGTCAGATGAACACTGAAGCTTTCTTT. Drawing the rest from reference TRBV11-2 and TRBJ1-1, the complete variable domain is EAGVAQSPRYKIIEKRQSVAFWCNPISGHATLYWYQQILGQGPKLLIQFQNNGVVDDSQLPKDRFSAERLKGVDSTLKIQPAKLEDSAVYLCASSWERQMNTEAFFGQGTRLTVV.